The rows below give T cell receptor beta chains drawn from one sample of a study of T-cell reconstitution after alpha-beta-depleted transplantation in children. TCRdb independently ran MiXCR on the PCR reads; one entry per CDR3 protein. Of 85,000 to 120,000 distinct CDR3 sequences in the sample, roughly 7.2% were seen once. The specimen comprised PBMCs, sampled before TCRalphabeta/CD19-depleted stem cell transplant. The receptors originated from a boy aged 2 to 9 with acute lymphoblastic leukemia, due to receive a stem cell transplant. CDR3s include the opening cysteine and the closing phenylalanine or tryptophan. The order of the fields is CDR3 DNA, CDR3 protein, J gene, V gene, CDR3 length, clone size, D gene. A D gene is named only where the DNA matches it firmly. Expanded clones are given a class, and other clones once, few, many or no size at all.

TGTGCCACCAGTACCGACGGGGCGGTTCATTCACCCCTCCACTTT CATSTDGAVHSPLHF TRBJ1-6 TRBV15 15 many .
TGTGCCAGCAGCCTGTCGGGGAACACTGAAGCTTTCTTT CASSLSGNTEAFF TRBJ1-1 TRBV6-4 13 many .
TGTGCCAGCAGCTTGGACAGGAAAAACATTCAGTACTTC CASSLDRKNIQYF TRBJ2-4 TRBV5-6 13 few .
TGTGCCAGCAGCTTAGCGGGGGCGGCGCCCGGAGATACGCAGTATTTT CASSLAGAAPGDTQYF TRBJ2-3 TRBV7-2 16 many .
TGCGCCAGCAGCCAAGACGGCAGGGCAGGAGATACGCAGTATTTT CASSQDGRAGDTQYF TRBJ2-3 TRBV4-3 15 many .
TGTGCCAGTAGTATGGGGGGTGGTCAGCCCCAGCATTTT CASSMGGGQPQHF TRBJ1-5 TRBV19 13 few .
TGCGCCAGCAGCTTAGGGCAGGGGACCGTGGAGACCCAGTACTTC CASSLGQGTVETQYF TRBJ2-5 TRBV5-1 15 many .
TGTGCCAGCAGTTTAAAGGCTACCGGGGCCCAGTACTTC CASSLKATGAQYF TRBJ2-5 TRBV12-3/TRBV12-4 13 many .
TGTGCCAGCAGCTACAGGGGCTACGTGACTGAAGCTTTCTTT CASSYRGYVTEAFF TRBJ1-1 TRBV11-1 14 . TRBD1
TGTGCCATCATGGGGGAAGATACGCAGTATTTT CAIMGEDTQYF TRBJ2-3 TRBV10-3 11 many .
TGTGCCACAGCGGGTACAACAGGGTATCAAGAGCAGTTCTTC CATAGTTGYQEQFF TRBJ2-1 TRBV2 14 few .
TGTGCCAGCAGCTTAGTCGGGGCGGTTCGCACAGATACGCAGTATTTT CASSLVGAVRTDTQYF TRBJ2-3 TRBV11-2 16 . .
TGTGCCAGCAGCTTAAGGGTGCCAGGGGAGAATGGCTACACCTTC CASSLRVPGENGYTF TRBJ1-2 TRBV7-2 15 many .
TGTGCCACCAGCAGAGGTTGGGAGACCCAGTACTTC CATSRGWETQYF TRBJ2-5 TRBV15 12 many .
TGTGCCAGCAGTTACTCGGACAGCACCGGGGAGCTGTTTTTT CASSYSDSTGELFF TRBJ2-2 TRBV6-5 14 many .
TGCAGTGCTAGAGACCCCTGGGGGCTAGAGACCCAGTACTTC CSARDPWGLETQYF TRBJ2-5 TRBV20-1 14 few .
TGTGCCAGCAGGGGGGGGTGGAATTCACCCCTCCACTTT CASRGGWNSPLHF TRBJ1-6 TRBV14 13 . .
TGCGCCAGCAGCCAGGGTGGACAGGTGAGCTCCTACGAGCAGTACTTC CASSQGGQVSSYEQYF TRBJ2-7 TRBV4-3 16 medium-sized TRBD1
TGTGCCAGTAGCCAAGGAAAGGGCTACTCCTACAATGAGCAGTTCTTC CASSQGKGYSYNEQFF TRBJ2-1 TRBV19 16 few .
TGTGCCACAGGAGAATCCTACAATGAGCAGTTCTTC CATGESYNEQFF TRBJ2-1 TRBV25-1 12 many .
TGCGCCAGCAGCTTGTCAAGGTCACCCCTAAACAGGGTCAATCCTGAAGCTTTCTTT CASSLSRSPLNRVNPEAFF TRBJ1-1 TRBV5-1 19 many .
TGTGCCAGCAGCTATCGAGGGGTGGGCACAGATACGCAGTATTTT CASSYRGVGTDTQYF TRBJ2-3 TRBV5-6 15 . .
TGCGCCAGCAGCCCCACGACAGGGAACACCGGGGAGCTGTTTTTT CASSPTTGNTGELFF TRBJ2-2 TRBV4-1 15 . .
TGTGCCAGCAGCCTCGACCCCCAAATGACTGAGCAGTTCTTC CASSLDPQMTEQFF TRBJ2-1 TRBV7-2 14 many .
TGTGCCAGCAGCTTGGACAGGGTTTCTGACTATGGCTACACCTTC CASSLDRVSDYGYTF TRBJ1-2 TRBV5-5 15 many .
TGCGCCAGCAGCTCGGCCCCAGGGGGCAACACTGAAGCTTTCTTT CASSSAPGGNTEAFF TRBJ1-1 TRBV5-1 15 . TRBD1
TGTGCCAGCGAGGGATGGGAAGAGGAGACCCAGTACTTC CASEGWEEETQYF TRBJ2-5 TRBV2 13 many .
TGTGCCAGCAGTTCCGGGACTCGGATTCAGCCCCAGCATTTT CASSSGTRIQPQHF TRBJ1-5 TRBV12-3/TRBV12-4 14 many .
TGCGCCAGCAGCCAAGGAGTCGGACAGGCCCCTGGAAACACCATATATTTT CASSQGVGQAPGNTIYF TRBJ1-3 TRBV4-1 17 . TRBD1
TGCAGCGCGGCGACTAGCGGGGGGGAGACCCAGTACTTC CSAATSGGETQYF TRBJ2-5 TRBV29-1 13 many TRBD2
TGTGCCAGCAGCCAAGTGGGGGGTGGTACTGAAGCTTTCTTT CASSQVGGGTEAFF TRBJ1-1 TRBV4-2 14 few .
TGCAGTGCTTGGACAGGCCGCTATGGCTACACCTTC CSAWTGRYGYTF TRBJ1-2 TRBV20-1 12 many TRBD1
TGCGCCAGCAGATTAGGACAGGGCTTAGCTAACTATGGCTACACCTTC CASRLGQGLANYGYTF TRBJ1-2 TRBV5-1 16 many TRBD1
TGTGCCAGCAGCTTAAGCCACAGACCCACCGGGGAGCTGTTTTTT CASSLSHRPTGELFF TRBJ2-2 TRBV7-3 15 few .
TGCAGTGCTAGTCCGCAGGGGGAGAGTTCACCCCTCCACTTT CSASPQGESSPLHF TRBJ1-6 TRBV20-1 14 . TRBD1
TGTGCCACCGAGGGACAGGGCGACGAGCAGTACTTC CATEGQGDEQYF TRBJ2-7 TRBV10-3 12 many TRBD1
TGTGCCAGCAGTGACTGGGGGGGGGAAAGCACAGATACGCAGTATTTT CASSDWGGESTDTQYF TRBJ2-3 TRBV3-2 16 many .
TGTGCCAGCAGAACCGTTACGGGCCGGGATTCACCCCTCCACTTT CASRTVTGRDSPLHF TRBJ1-6 TRBV6-1 15 few .
TGTGCCTGCAGTCTGAAAGTGTACAGCAAGATAATAGATCAGCCCCAGCATTTT CACSLKVYSKIIDQPQHF TRBJ1-5 TRBV3-1 18 . .
TGTGCCAGCAAGTTTTCGGGACAGGGAAACAACGAGCAGTACTTC CASKFSGQGNNEQYF TRBJ2-7 TRBV28 15 many TRBD1
TGTGCCAGCAGCCCCTGGGAGGGCCTTTCTGGAAACACCATATATTTT CASSPWEGLSGNTIYF TRBJ1-3 TRBV7-9 16 many .
TGCAGTGCTCTCAATACAGGGCAGGATGAAAAACTGTTTTTT CSALNTGQDEKLFF TRBJ1-4 TRBV20-1 14 . .
TGCGCCAGCAGCTCCTACAGGGAAGTAAATGGCTACACCTTC CASSSYREVNGYTF TRBJ1-2 TRBV4-1 14 many .
TGCGCCAGCACCCGCCCGGAGCGGGGGACCTGGGTGGGGACCCAGTACTTC CASTRPERGTWVGTQYF TRBJ2-5 TRBV5-1 17 many TRBD2
TGTGCCAGCTTGGGGGGCTCCAGGGGGGCTGGCTACAATGAGCAGTTCTTC CASLGGSRGAGYNEQFF TRBJ2-1 TRBV6-1 17 many .
TGTGCCAGCAGTGTCGTAGCGGGGAATACGCAGTATTTT CASSVVAGNTQYF TRBJ2-3 TRBV2 13 many TRBD2
TGCGCCAGCAGCTCCGGACAGATGGGTGAAAAACTGTTTTTT CASSSGQMGEKLFF TRBJ1-4 TRBV5-1 14 many .
TGCAGTGCTAGAGTGAGCGGGGGGCCAATCACAGATACGCAGTATTTT CSARVSGGPITDTQYF TRBJ2-3 TRBV20-1 16 . TRBD2
TGTGCCAGCAGCCCCTTCGCGGCAGGGGGAACACAGCAGTACTTC CASSPFAAGGTQQYF TRBJ2-7 TRBV7-9 15 few TRBD1
TGTGCCAGCAGTGGGCGGGGCGCCTACAATGAGCAGTTCTTC CASSGRGAYNEQFF TRBJ2-1 TRBV25-1 14 many .
TGTGCCAGCAGTTTAGTGACCGTCCAAGAGACCCAGTACTTC CASSLVTVQETQYF TRBJ2-5 TRBV28 14 few .
TGTGCCAGCAACGCGGGGGGGCATACCGATGAGCAGTTCTTC CASNAGGHTDEQFF TRBJ2-1 TRBV6-2/TRBV6-3 14 many TRBD2
TGCAGTGCTAGAGGACTAGCGGGCACAGATACGCAGTATTTT CSARGLAGTDTQYF TRBJ2-3 TRBV20-1 14 many TRBD2
TGTGCCAGCAGCTTAGTAGGAGGGGCAGTCCAAGAGACCCAGTACTTC CASSLVGGAVQETQYF TRBJ2-5 TRBV7-9 16 many .
TGTGCCACCAGCAGAGATCCGAGCTCTGGGGCCAACGTCCTGACTTTC CATSRDPSSGANVLTF TRBJ2-6 TRBV15 16 many .